Described below is a single T cell receptor (beta chain) sequence and its context. V trimming: 0 bases; J trimming: 7 bases; junction bases outside the gene matches: 6. The germline V gene encodes CDR1 LNHNV and CDR2 YYDKDF (reference sequence). The CDR3 loop spans 15 amino acids. The assay was immunoSEQ multiplex PCR, and TCRdb's table has in-frame clones only and misses some. The sample has some 150,000 clones, approximately 88% seen once. This sample stems from a study of blood T cell repertoires in COVID-19. About the study: Researchers got acute and convalescent COVID-19 samples from the United States, Italy and Spain. T cells, B-cell-depleted T cells, or PBMCs supplied cDNA or gDNA.

Sample: peripheral blood. This TCR came from a woman in her sixties who had recovered from COVID-19. The chain carries TRBV15 and TRBJ1-5, with 7 positions matching TRBD1. CDR3 DNA sequence: TGTGCCACCAGCAGAGATTGGCAGGGGGACCAGCCCCAGCATTTT. This sequence encodes CATSRDWQGDQPQHF.